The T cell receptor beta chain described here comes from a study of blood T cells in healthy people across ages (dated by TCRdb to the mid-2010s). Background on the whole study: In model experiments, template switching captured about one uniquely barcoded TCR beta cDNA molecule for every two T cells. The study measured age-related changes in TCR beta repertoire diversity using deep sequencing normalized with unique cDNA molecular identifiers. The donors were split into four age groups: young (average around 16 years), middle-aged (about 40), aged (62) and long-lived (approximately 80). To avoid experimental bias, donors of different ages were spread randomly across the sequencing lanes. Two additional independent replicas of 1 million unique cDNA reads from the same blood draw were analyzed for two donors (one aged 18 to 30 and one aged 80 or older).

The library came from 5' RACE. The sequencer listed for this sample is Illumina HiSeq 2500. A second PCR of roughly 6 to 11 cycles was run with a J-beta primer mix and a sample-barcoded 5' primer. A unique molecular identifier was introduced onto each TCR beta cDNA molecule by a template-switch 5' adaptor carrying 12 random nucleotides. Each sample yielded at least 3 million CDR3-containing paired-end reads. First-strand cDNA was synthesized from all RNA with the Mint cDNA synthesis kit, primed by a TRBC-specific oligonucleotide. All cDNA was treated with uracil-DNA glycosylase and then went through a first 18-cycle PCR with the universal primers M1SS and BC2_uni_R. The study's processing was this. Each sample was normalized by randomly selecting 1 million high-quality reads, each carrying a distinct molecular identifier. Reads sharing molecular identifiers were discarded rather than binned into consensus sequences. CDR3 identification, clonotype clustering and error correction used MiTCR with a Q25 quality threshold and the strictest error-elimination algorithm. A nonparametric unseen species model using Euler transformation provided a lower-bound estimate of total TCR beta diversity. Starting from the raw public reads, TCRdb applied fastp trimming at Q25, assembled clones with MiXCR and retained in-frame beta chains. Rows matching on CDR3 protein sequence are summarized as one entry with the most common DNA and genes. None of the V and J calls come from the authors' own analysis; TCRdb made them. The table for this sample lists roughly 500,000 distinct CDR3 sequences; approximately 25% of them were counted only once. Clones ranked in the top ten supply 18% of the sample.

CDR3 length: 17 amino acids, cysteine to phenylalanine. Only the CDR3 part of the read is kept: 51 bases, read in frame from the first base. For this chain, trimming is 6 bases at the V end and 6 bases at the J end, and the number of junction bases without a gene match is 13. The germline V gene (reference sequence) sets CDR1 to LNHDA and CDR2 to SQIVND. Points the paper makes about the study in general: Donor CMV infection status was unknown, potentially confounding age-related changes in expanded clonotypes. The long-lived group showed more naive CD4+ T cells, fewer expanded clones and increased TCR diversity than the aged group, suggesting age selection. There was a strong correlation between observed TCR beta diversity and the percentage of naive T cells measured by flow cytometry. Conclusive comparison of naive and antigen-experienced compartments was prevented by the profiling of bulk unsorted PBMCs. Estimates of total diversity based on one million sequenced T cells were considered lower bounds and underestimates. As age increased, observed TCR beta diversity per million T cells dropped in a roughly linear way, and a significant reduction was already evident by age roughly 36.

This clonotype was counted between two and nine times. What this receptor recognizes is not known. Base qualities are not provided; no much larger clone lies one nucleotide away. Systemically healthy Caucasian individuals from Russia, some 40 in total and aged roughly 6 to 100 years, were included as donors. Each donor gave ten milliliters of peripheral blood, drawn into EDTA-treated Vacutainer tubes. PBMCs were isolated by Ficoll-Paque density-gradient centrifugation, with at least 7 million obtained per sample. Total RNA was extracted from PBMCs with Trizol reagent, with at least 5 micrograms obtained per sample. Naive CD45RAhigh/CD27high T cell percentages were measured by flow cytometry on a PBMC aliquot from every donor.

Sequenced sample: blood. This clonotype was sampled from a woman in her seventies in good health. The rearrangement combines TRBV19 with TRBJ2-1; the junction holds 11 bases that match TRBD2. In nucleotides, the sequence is TGTGCCAGTAGCATGGCACGCCTAGCGGGGGGCTTCAATGAGCAGTTCTTC. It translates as CASSMARLAGGFNEQFF.